The 9 T cell receptor beta chains presented below share a single source sample, sequenced in a study of human T cells and chemical hapten exposure. TCRdb re-called the RACE reads through MiXCR, storing one row per CDR3 protein. There are roughly 130,000 distinct CDR3 sequences in the sample; about 8.2% occur only once, and 1.5% to 2% lies in the top ten. This sample's time point: healthy volunteer bleed at 2 weeks. Researchers extracted total RNA from unfractionated whole blood. The sequencing input was whole blood. These receptors all stem from a male donor in good health. Some clones in this sample may be carry-over from other donors' samples.

The genes are TRBV4-3 and TRBJ1-5, with D possibly matching TRBD1 (5 bases). Germline lookup yields CDR1 LGHNA and CDR2 YSLEER. V gave up 2 bases and J gave up 6 bases, with 11 bases separating them. The CDR3 totals 14 residues. CDR3: CASSQRGFGQPQHF. CDR3 nucleotides: TGCGCCAGCAGCCAACGGGGGTTCGGTCAGCCCCAGCATTTT.

The gene calls are TRBV19 and TRBJ1-1, with TRBD1 matching 7 bases. The V and J ends lost 7 bases and 1 base, in that order; junction bases with no gene match: 15. The germline CDR1 and CDR2 sequences are LNHDA and SQIVND (reference sequence). This CDR3 has 17 residues. CDR3 coding DNA: TGTGCCAGTAAATTGGGACAGACCCGGAATCAGAACACTGAAGCTTTCTTT. Translating gives CASKLGQTRNQNTEAFF.

The chain has TRBV10-3 and TRBJ1-2; TRBD1 matches at 11 bases. This CDR3 is built from 17 residues. Germline loops: CDR1 ENHRY, CDR2 SYGVKD. Unmatched junction bases numbered 12, after V lost 3 bases and J lost 6 bases. DNA for the CDR3: TGTGCCATCAGTGAACGGACAGGGGGCTTGATGCGGGATGGCTACACCTTC. Amino acids: CAISERTGGLMRDGYTF.

This clonotype was detected many times. The rearrangement uses TRBV11-2 and TRBJ2-3; a weak D match, TRBD2 (6 bases). Between the trimmed V and J ends, which lost 4 bases and 0 bases, there was a span of 14 bases. Germline V gene sequence: CDR1 SGHAT, CDR2 FQNNGV. The length of the CDR3 is 16 residues. Written as DNA, the CDR3 is TGTGCCAGCAGCTCTTTGACGGGAGACAGCACAGATACGCAGTATTTT. It translates to CASSSLTGDSTDTQYF.

The genes are TRBV20-1 and TRBJ2-1; D is possibly TRBD1 or TRBD2 (5 bases each). The CDR3 is made up of 14 amino acids. Trimming removed 3 bases at V and 4 bases at J, with 13 bases between. Germline V gives CDR1 DFQATT, CDR2 SNEGSKA (reference sequence). This CDR3 is CSASYWDRYNEQFF. The DNA of the CDR3 is TGCAGTGCTAGCTACTGGGACCGTTACAATGAGCAGTTCTTC.

This clonotype was observed a few times. The chain is built from TRBV5-1 and TRBJ1-1; the D is unclear. Per the germline V gene, CDR1 is SGHRS and CDR2 is YFSETQ. The V gene lost 1 base and the J gene lost 4 bases, with 11 bases spanning the gap. This CDR3 has 14 residues. The CDR3, as DNA: TGCGCCAGCAGCTTGCGAGGAGGTATCACTGAAGCTTTCTTT. This encodes CASSLRGGITEAFF.

The chain uses TRBV10-3 and TRBJ2-3; 7 positions agree with TRBD1. The V gene's germline CDR1 is ENHRY and CDR2 SYGVKD. With 0 bases clipped from V and 0 bases from J, the junction kept 0 bases outside the gene matches. This CDR3 contains 15 residues. Here the CDR3 reads CAISESRGSTDTQYF. The CDR3 DNA reads TGTGCCATCAGTGAGTCCAGGGGGAGCACAGATACGCAGTATTTT.

This clonotype has only a few counts. This chain uses TRBV7-9 with TRBJ2-3; 10 bases align to TRBD2. Germline V gene sequence: CDR1 SEHNR, CDR2 FQNEAQ (reference sequence). CDR3 length: 15 residues. The ends lost 5 bases at V and 5 bases at J; junction bases unmatched: 7. DNA for the CDR3: TGTGCCAGCAGCAAGAGCGGGGGGGCCGTAGATACGCAGTATTTT. As protein: CASSKSGGAVDTQYF.

The table lists this clonotype with a few counts. The chain joins TRBV6-1 to TRBJ1-2; tentative D call: TRBD1 (5 bases). The ends were cut back, 8 bases at V and 1 base at J, with 14 bases in the middle. CDR3 size: 14 residues. In germline, CDR1 is MNHNS, CDR2 SASEGT. In DNA form, the CDR3 reads TGTGCCAGCTGGTCCGGGCAGGGTAACTATGGCTACACCTTC. It encodes CASWSGQGNYGYTF.